This T cell receptor (beta chain) was found in a study of blood T cell repertoires in COVID-19. Sequencing was performed with immunoSEQ multiplex PCR; in TCRdb, only in-frame clones are kept and a portion is missing. The sample shows approximately 270,000 clones, around 83% of them seen only once. Trimming took 4 bases from V and 3 from J, leaving 13 bases between them. This CDR3 contains 14 residues. The germline V gene encodes CDR1 SGHKS and CDR2 YYEKEE (reference sequence). This sequence was found in a man older than 75 with acute or convalescent COVID-19. The chain employs TRBV5-5 and TRBJ1-2; D unresolved. The sequenced sample consisted of peripheral blood. CDR3 in DNA: TGTGCCAGCAGCCGGCCCTCCCGGGACTATGGCTACACCTTC. Residues: CASSRPSRDYGYTF.